This TCR beta chain derives from a study of cytomegalovirus exposure and HLA in healthy donors. As to this clone: No antigen is known for it.

Primers for the PCR totalled 60 Vbeta and 13 Jbeta. Repertoires were generated with immunoSEQ multiplex PCR, while TCRdb's copy carries only in-frame clones and drops some. The sample comprises 55,000 to 65,000 clones, approximately 83% of which are singletons, and roughly a tenth rests with the top ten. The donors gave bone marrow, and they were healthy. Study-level points and caveats: In vitro experiments confirmed that a few CMV-associated chains were specific for CMV antigens. Follow-up analysis later connected one missense variant in DCLRE1C with trimming of TCR beta V- and J-genes.

Sequenced: PBMCs. The receptor's source is a female donor in good health and CMV-seronegative.

The CDR3 sequence: CASSLWAGPQQPQHF. CDR3 coding DNA: TGTGCCAGCAGCTTATGGGCAGGGCCGCAACAGCCCCAGCATTTT. This chain links TRBV11-2 with TRBJ1-5, with D possibly TRBD1 on 5 matching bases. The CDR3 runs 15 residues. Germline V gives CDR1 SGHAT, CDR2 FQNNGV. V lost 2 bases to trimming and J lost 7 bases, with 15 bases between them.